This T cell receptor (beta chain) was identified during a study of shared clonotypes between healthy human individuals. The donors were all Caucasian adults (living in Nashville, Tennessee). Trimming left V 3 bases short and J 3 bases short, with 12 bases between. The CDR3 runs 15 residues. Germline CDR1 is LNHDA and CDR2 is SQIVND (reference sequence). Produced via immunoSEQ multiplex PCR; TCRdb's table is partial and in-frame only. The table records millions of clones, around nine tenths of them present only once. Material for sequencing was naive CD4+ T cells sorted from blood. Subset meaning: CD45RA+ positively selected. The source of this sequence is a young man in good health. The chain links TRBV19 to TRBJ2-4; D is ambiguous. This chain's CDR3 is CASSMKVLDKNIQYF. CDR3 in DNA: TGTGCCAGTAGTATGAAGGTTTTAGACAAAAACATTCAGTACTTC.